Presented here are 32 T cell receptor beta chains from one specimen sequenced in a study of early T cells in non-severe SARS-CoV-2 infection. TCRdb itself ran the 5' RACE reads through MiXCR, one entry per CDR3 protein. The data hold tens of thousands of distinct CDR3 sequences, with over 9.5% observed a single time. What was sequenced was whole blood. The receptors were sampled from an adult who was a healthcare worker with PCR-confirmed SARS-CoV-2 infection or an uninfected control (not recorded which).

This clonotype was picked up many times. The chain couples TRBV4-1 to TRBJ1-6; D is undetermined. Germline V gene lookup returns CDR1 MGHRA and CDR2 YSYEKL. The CDR3 is 13 residues long. V dropped 1 base and J dropped 11 bases, with 9 bases sitting between them. CDR3 sequence: CASSQGGLAPLHF. The DNA for the CDR3 is TGCGCCAGCAGCCAAGGAGGTTTAGCACCCCTCCACTTT.

A few counts support this clonotype. The CDR3 reads CASSSSGTGFGEQYF. DNA for the CDR3: TGTGCCAGCAGCTCCTCCGGGACAGGGTTTGGCGAGCAGTACTTC. This chain joins TRBV7-6 and TRBJ2-7, with 9 positions matching TRBD1. The CDR3 has 15 amino acids. With V trimmed by 4 bases and J by 6 bases, 10 bases remained unmatched. Germline CDR1 and CDR2: SGHVS and FNYEAQ.

There are many counts of this clonotype. The V and J genes are TRBV4-3 and TRBJ2-1; D remains ambiguous. Germline V CDR1 and CDR2: LGHNA, YSLEER. The CDR3 has 15 amino acids. Trimming cost V 0 bases and J 3 bases, with 9 bases left between them. CDR3 sequence reads: CASSQERRSYNEQFF. The CDR3 region has the DNA TGCGCCAGCAGCCAAGAAAGACGGAGCTACAATGAGCAGTTCTTC.

This clonotype was observed a few times. The chain joins TRBV7-8 to TRBJ1-3, with TRBD1 matching 7 bases. V trimming: 3 bases; J trimming: 2 bases; junction bases outside the gene matches: 4. CDR3 length equals 15 residues. Germline V gene data show CDR1 as SGHVS and CDR2 as FQNEAQ. CDR3 region: CASSFGDRAGNTIYF. The CDR3, as DNA: TGTGCCAGCAGCTTTGGGGACAGAGCTGGAAACACCATATATTTT.

This clonotype was picked up many times. This rearrangement joins TRBV7-3 to TRBJ1-1; no firm D call. Trimming stripped 5 bases from V and 1 base from J, with 11 bases between. The CDR3 has 14 residues. Germline values: CDR1 SGHTA, CDR2 FQGTGA. The CDR3 nucleotides are TGTGCCAGCAGCCCTACTCCAGGGAACACTGAAGCTTTCTTT. It is translated as CASSPTPGNTEAFF.

In this sample, this clonotype turned up many times. The chain recombines TRBV27 with TRBJ2-7; TRBD2 agrees at 7 bases. The CDR3 contains 15 residues. Germline values: CDR1 MNHEY, CDR2 SMNVEV (reference sequence). Trimming took 7 bases from V and 5 from J; bases not matched to a gene: 14. Written as DNA, the CDR3 is TGTGCCAGCATATCATATCGGGGAGGGCGAAACGAGCAGTACTTC. The encoded protein is CASISYRGGRNEQYF.

This clonotype was seen at least ten times. This rearrangement joins TRBV7-9 to TRBJ2-1, with a possible D match to TRBD1 (5 bases). In germline, CDR1 is SEHNR, CDR2 FQNEAQ (reference sequence). The CDR3 loop spans 16 amino acids. The V and J ends lost 5 bases and 4 bases respectively, with 18 bases between them. CDR3: CASSQDQGMRYNEQFF. The CDR3 DNA sequence: TGTGCCAGCAGCCAAGACCAGGGTATGCGTTACAATGAGCAGTTCTTC.

The chain employs TRBV7-3 and TRBJ2-3; no clear D gene. The CDR3 has 13 residues. In germline, CDR1 is SGHTA, CDR2 FQGTGA. V lost 4 bases to trimming and J lost 4 bases, with 9 bases between them. CDR3 region: CASSSSRADTQYF. The CDR3 coding sequence is TGTGCCAGCAGCTCCTCCCGAGCAGATACGCAGTATTTT.

This clonotype was seen a few times. This chain connects TRBV4-3 to TRBJ2-1, with D unclear. V lost 0 bases and J lost 6, with 18 bases in between. This CDR3 comprises 17 residues. Germline values: CDR1 LGHNA, CDR2 YSLEER. CDR3 in amino acids: CASSQDFASLGSNEQFF. CDR3 nucleotides: TGCGCCAGCAGCCAAGATTTTGCGTCCCTGGGGTCCAATGAGCAGTTCTTC.

This clonotype was picked up many times. The rearrangement uses TRBV11-2 and TRBJ2-3; D possibly corresponds to TRBD2 (6 bases). The germline gives CDR1 SGHAT, CDR2 FQNNGV. The V end lost 2 bases, the J end lost 4 bases, and 10 bases lay between the germline ends. The CDR3 totals 14 residues. The CDR3 reads CASSLPWEADTQYF. In nucleotides, the CDR3 is TGTGCCAGCAGCTTACCCTGGGAGGCAGATACGCAGTATTTT.

The chain combines TRBV29-1 with TRBJ2-6, with TRBD1 as a possible D gene (5 bases). CDR3 length: 16 amino acids. V was clipped by 3 bases and J by 1 base, with 13 bases between them. The V gene's germline CDR1 is SQVTM and CDR2 ANQGSEA. CDR3 sequence (DNA): TGCAGCGTTGATCCCCTGGGGCAGTCTGGGGCCAACGTCCTGACTTTC. This translates into CSVDPLGQSGANVLTF.

In its sample, this clonotype was seen many times. This chain joins TRBV5-1 and TRBJ1-4; D is ambiguous. CDR3 length: 16 residues. V was trimmed by 0 bases and J by 0 bases, leaving 9 bases between them. The germline V gene has CDR1 SGHRS and CDR2 YFSETQ. The CDR3 loop is CASSLVAGATNEKLFF. In nucleotides, the CDR3 is TGCGCCAGCAGCTTGGTAGCTGGGGCAACTAATGAAAAACTGTTTTTT.

This clonotype was detected a few times. CDR3 protein: CASSLWQGGGTDTQYF. In nucleotides, the CDR3 is TGTGCCAGCAGTTTATGGCAGGGGGGCGGCACAGATACGCAGTATTTT. The chain links TRBV27 to TRBJ2-3; D is possibly TRBD1 (7 bases). The CDR3 is 16 amino acids. The germline gives CDR1 MNHEY, CDR2 SMNVEV (reference sequence). Trimming stripped 1 base from V and 1 base from J, with 12 bases between.

The CDR3 loop is CASSYYAGGKNYGYTF. CDR3 DNA sequence: TGTGCCAGCAGTTACTACGCCGGGGGCAAAAACTATGGCTACACCTTC. This chain joins TRBV6-5 and TRBJ1-2; D perhaps matches TRBD1 (6 bases). V lost 1 base and J 2 bases, leaving 14 bases between the germline ends. The CDR3 extends over 16 amino acids. CDR1 MNHEY and CDR2 SVGAGI come from the germline V gene.

This clonotype was detected only once. J is TRBJ2-2 and V is TRBV20-1; D remains unclear. The CDR3 has 14 amino acids. Trimming removed 1 base from V and 4 bases from J, with 10 bases in between. Germline V CDR1 and CDR2: DFQATT, SNEGSKA (reference sequence). CDR3 bases: TGCAGTGCTAGAGTCCCGGACGGCACCGGGGAGCTGTTTTTT. This translates into CSARVPDGTGELFF.

The sample holds a few counts of this clonotype. CDR3 region: CASSPSRDGYTF. CDR3 sequence (DNA): TGTGCCAGCAGTCCCTCCCGGGATGGCTACACCTTC. This rearrangement joins TRBV12-3 or TRBV12-4 to TRBJ1-2; D not resolved. V was clipped by 5 bases and J by 6 bases, with 10 bases between them. The CDR3 runs 12 residues.

The chain is built from TRBV4-1 and TRBJ2-7, with 7 bases fitting TRBD1. This CDR3 region has 14 residues. V lost 4 bases and J lost 5; bases outside the gene matches: 8. CDR1 and CDR2 from the germline V gene are MGHRA and YSYEKL. The chain's CDR3 is CASSLGTGVHEQYF. The DNA of the CDR3 is TGCGCCAGCAGCCTAGGTACAGGGGTTCACGAGCAGTACTTC.

The table lists this clonotype with many counts. V gene TRBV5-1 combines with J gene TRBJ2-3; D may be TRBD1 (5 bases). Germline CDR1 and CDR2: SGHRS and YFSETQ. V shed 1 base and J shed 1 base, with 7 bases lying between them. This CDR3 region has 14 residues. In DNA, the CDR3 is TGCGCCAGCAGCTTGACAGGCCGCACAGATACGCAGTATTTT. Residues: CASSLTGRTDTQYF.

This clonotype was seen repeatedly, ten times or more. This chain connects TRBV20-1 to TRBJ2-3; the D gene is possibly TRBD2 (6 bases). This CDR3 region has 13 residues. Trimming cost V 7 bases and J 3 bases, with 14 bases left between them. Germline CDR1 DFQATT, CDR2 SNEGSKA (reference sequence). The CDR3 sequence: CSGAGSLTDTQYF. The CDR3 DNA sequence: TGCAGTGGCGCCGGGAGCCTGACAGATACGCAGTATTTT.

Only a few counts were recorded for this clonotype. The chain couples TRBV11-3 to TRBJ2-5, with D unresolved. Trimming cost V 3 bases and J 7 bases, with 12 bases left between them. The CDR3 extends over 13 amino acids. Germline assignment: CDR1 SGHNT and CDR2 YENEEA. The CDR3 region is CASSFVVGGTQYF. In nucleotides, the CDR3 is TGTGCCAGCAGCTTTGTAGTTGGCGGGACCCAGTACTTC. The full variable domain, its missing parts supplied by reference TRBV11-3 and TRBJ2-5, is EAGVVQSPRYKIIEKKQPVAFWCNPISGHNTLYWYLQNLGQGPELLIRYENEEAVDDSQLPKDRFSAERLKGVDSTLKIQPAELGDSAVYLCASSFVVGGTQYFGPGTRLLVL.

This chain joins TRBV6-6 and TRBJ1-5; tentatively, D is TRBD1 (5 bases). The germline CDR1 and CDR2 sequences are MNHNY and SVGAGI (reference sequence). This CDR3 is 14 amino acids long. Between the trimmed V and J ends, which lost 1 base and 3 bases, there was a span of 7 bases. The CDR3 reads CASSYLQVNQPQHF. As DNA, the CDR3 is TGTGCCAGCAGTTACTTACAGGTCAATCAGCCCCAGCATTTT.

This clonotype occurred a few times. The chain combines TRBV27 with TRBJ1-5, with D hard to call. Trimming took off 1 base at V and 0 bases at J, with 4 bases between the two ends. The CDR3 is made up of 14 amino acids. Germline CDR1 is MNHEY and CDR2 is SMNVEV (reference sequence). The CDR3 region is CASSLFGSNQPQHF. CDR3 sequence (DNA): TGTGCCAGCAGTTTATTTGGTAGCAATCAGCCCCAGCATTTT.

This clonotype was recorded a few times. This sequence joins TRBV7-8 and TRBJ2-3, with 11 bases fitting TRBD2. CDR1 is SGHVS and CDR2 is FQNEAQ in the germline V gene. This CDR3 is 17 amino acids long. Unmatched junction bases numbered 7, after V lost 5 bases and J lost 0 bases. CDR3 sequence (DNA): TGTGCCAGCAGCGCGACTAGCGGGGTCATTAGCACAGATACGCAGTATTTT. It translates to CASSATSGVISTDTQYF. Using reference TRBV7-8 and TRBJ2-3 for the parts outside the CDR3, the full variable domain is GAGVSQSPRYKVAKRGQDVALRCDPISGHVSLFWYQQALGQGPEFLTYFQNEAQLDKSGLPSDRFFAERPEGSVSTLKIQRTQQEDSAVYLCASSATSGVISTDTQYFGPGTRLTVL.

The chain employs TRBV7-2 and TRBJ2-5, with D uncertain. V lost 5 bases and J 2 bases, leaving 12 bases between the germline ends. The germline gives CDR1 SGHTA, CDR2 FQGNSA. This CDR3 contains 14 residues. The CDR3 reads CASSPSRVQETQYF. Written as DNA, the CDR3 is TGTGCCAGCAGCCCCTCGCGCGTACAAGAGACCCAGTACTTC.

In its sample, this clonotype was seen many times. V gene TRBV7-2 combines with J gene TRBJ2-7; 8 bases are shared with TRBD2. The trim removed 5 bases at V and 0 bases at J, leaving 6 bases unmatched. CDR1 is SGHTA, CDR2 FQGNSA, per germline. The CDR3 consists of 15 residues. The CDR3 here is CASSPVAGNSYEQYF. As DNA, the CDR3 is TGTGCCAGCAGCCCGGTAGCGGGGAACTCCTACGAGCAGTACTTC.

This chain links TRBV2 with TRBJ2-1; 9 bases line up with TRBD2. Germline-derived CDR1 and CDR2 are SNHLY and FYNNEI. V was clipped by 5 bases and J by 4 bases; unmatched bases: 6. The CDR3 has 15 amino acids. This CDR3 is CASSSTSGLYNEQFF. The CDR3 nucleotides are TGTGCCAGCAGTTCGACTAGCGGCCTTTACAATGAGCAGTTCTTC.

This clonotype is medium-sized. The chain carries TRBV7-8 and TRBJ2-7; D is undetermined. The V end lost 5 bases, the J end lost 2 bases, and 10 bases lay between the germline ends. The germline CDR1 and CDR2 sequences are SGHVS and FQNEAQ. This CDR3 comprises 13 residues. The CDR3 DNA is TGTGCCAGCAGCGAGCCGGATCCCTACGAGCAGTACTTC. Protein product: CASSEPDPYEQYF.

This clonotype was observed many times. The chain combines TRBV27 with TRBJ1-1; tentative D call: TRBD1 (6 bases). CDR1 and CDR2 from the germline V gene are MNHEY and SMNVEV (reference sequence). V was trimmed by 4 bases and J by 6 bases, leaving 12 bases between them. This CDR3 has 13 amino acids. CDR3: CASSWRGLSEAFF. The CDR3 region has the DNA TGTGCCAGCAGTTGGCGGGGGCTGTCTGAAGCTTTCTTT.

To note about this clonotype: One base away lies a much larger clone, so this may be a sequencing read error. The rearrangement uses TRBV18 and TRBJ2-1; 9 bases align to TRBD1. This CDR3 is built from 14 residues. Per germline, CDR1 KGHSH and CDR2 LQKENI. This CDR3 is CANSPRQGGYEQFF. The CDR3 DNA is TGTGCCAACTCACCCAGACAGGGGGGCTATGAGCAGTTCTTC. Full variable domain (rest looked up from reference TRBV18 and TRBJ2-1): NAGVMQNPRHLVRRRGQEARLRCSPMKGHSHVYWYRQLPEEGLKFMVYLQKENIIDESGMPKERFSAEFPKEGPSILRIQQVVRGDSAAYFCANSPRQGGYEQFFGPGTRLTVL.

The chain has TRBV11-2 and TRBJ1-2, with no clear D. Germline V gene lookup returns CDR1 SGHAT and CDR2 FQNNGV. The CDR3 is 12 amino acids. The V and J ends lost 5 bases and 4 bases respectively, with 8 bases between them. The CDR3 spells CASSQAGYGYTF. Here the CDR3 DNA reads TGTGCCAGCAGCCAAGCGGGCTATGGCTACACCTTC.

This clonotype was observed a handful of times. The rearrangement links TRBV12-3 or TRBV12-4 to TRBJ2-7, with 11 bases that match TRBD1. CDR3 length equals 15 residues. Germline trimming cut 5 bases from V and 3 bases from J; bases unmatched to any gene: 6. This CDR3 is CASSGQGAVIYEQYF. CDR3 DNA sequence: TGTGCCAGCAGTGGACAGGGGGCAGTGATCTACGAGCAGTACTTC.

This clonotype was seen at least ten times. The V gene is TRBV2, the J gene TRBJ2-7, with 7 bases identical to TRBD1. CDR1 SNHLY and CDR2 FYNNEI come from the germline V gene. The length of the CDR3 is 15 residues. J gave up 7 bases and V 6 bases, and 15 bases lay outside the gene matches. The CDR3 loop reads CASRPRQGISVEQYF. The CDR3 coding sequence is TGTGCCAGCAGACCGCGACAGGGTATTTCGGTGGAGCAGTACTTC.